These 15 T cell receptor beta chains share one sample of origin, sequenced in a study of T cell responses to AZD1222 COVID-19 vaccine. Sequenced by immunoSEQ multiplex PCR; TCRdb stores in-frame clones only, minus some. The data contain under 200,000 clones, 90% of them seen just once; the ten biggest clones take up 1.5%. The sequences come from peripheral blood, collected on day 0 of AZD1222 vaccination. Receptors originate from an adult in good health.

This chain uses TRBV6-5 with TRBJ1-6, with D unclear. Trimming took off 8 bases at V and 0 bases at J, with 5 bases between the two ends. The CDR3 totals 13 residues. The germline V gene encodes CDR1 MNHEY and CDR2 SVGAGI. CDR3 loop: CASHSSYNSPLHF. The DNA of the CDR3 is TGTGCCAGCCACAGCTCCTATAATTCACCCCTCCACTTT.

The chain has TRBV29-1 and TRBJ2-5; 9 positions match TRBD2. This CDR3 comprises 13 residues. Germline V lookup: CDR1 SQVTM, CDR2 ANQGSEA. The junction had 1 base not matched to a gene; V was cut back by 0 bases and J by 5 bases. This chain's CDR3 is CSVEERGGETQYF. The CDR3, as DNA: TGCAGCGTTGAAGAGCGGGGGGGCGAGACCCAGTACTTC.

This chain joins TRBV11-2 and TRBJ1-4, with 9 nucleotides matching TRBD1. The CDR3 consists of 15 residues. V was pared by 6 bases and J by 8 bases, with 10 bases of the junction left unmatched. Germline-derived CDR1 and CDR2 are SGHAT and FQNNGV. The CDR3 coding sequence is TGTGCCAGCAGTTACAGAGGGACAGGGTTGGAAAAACTGTTTTTT. It encodes CASSYRGTGLEKLFF. The variable domain in full, completed from reference TRBV11-2 and TRBJ1-4, reads EAGVAQSPRYKIIEKRQSVAFWCNPISGHATLYWYQQILGQGPKLLIQFQNNGVVDDSQLPKDRFSAERLKGVDSTLKIQPAKLEDSAVYLCASSYRGTGLEKLFFGSGTQLSVL.

The V call is TRBV6-1, the J call TRBJ1-2; 8 bases map to TRBD1. The germline V gene encodes CDR1 MNHNS and CDR2 SASEGT. With 2 bases clipped from V and 8 bases from J, the junction kept 10 bases outside the gene matches. The CDR3 is made up of 15 amino acids. CDR3 nucleotides: TGTGCCAGCAGTGAATGGTTCAGGGGGCTTGAGGGCTACACCTTC. Translating it yields CASSEWFRGLEGYTF.

The J gene is TRBJ2-7, the V gene TRBV19, with 13 bases lining up with TRBD2. Germline loops: CDR1 LNHDA, CDR2 SQIVND (reference sequence). V shed 7 bases and J 5 bases; nucleotides not matched to a gene: 8. The CDR3 sequence is 15 residues long. Here the CDR3 reads CASKRTSGGFHEQYF. CDR3 coding DNA: TGTGCCAGTAAGCGGACTAGCGGGGGTTTTCACGAGCAGTACTTC.

J is TRBJ1-3 and V is TRBV7-3; D gene unclear. In germline, CDR1 is SGHTA, CDR2 FQGTGA. V gave up 6 bases and J gave up 4 bases, with 4 bases separating them. The CDR3 extends over 11 amino acids. Written as DNA, the CDR3 is TGTGCCAGCAGTTCCGGAAACACCATATATTTT. Protein product: CASSSGNTIYF.

A single count supports this clone. The sample has other DNA sequences that encode this CDR3 too. The chain combines TRBV7-3 with TRBJ1-1; D remains ambiguous. The V gene's germline CDR1 is SGHTA and CDR2 FQGTGA. V lost 0 bases, J lost 5 bases, and 7 bases lay in between. The CDR3 covers 13 residues. Here the CDR3 reads CASSLTGNTEAFF. CDR3 DNA sequence: TGTGCCAGCAGCTTAACTGGGAATACTGAAGCTTTCTTT.

This chain connects TRBV19 to TRBJ1-5, with 10 bases lining up with TRBD1. This CDR3 has 16 residues. V lost 3 bases and J lost 4; bases outside the gene matches: 6. Germline loops: CDR1 LNHDA, CDR2 SQIVND (reference sequence). CDR3 DNA: TGTGCCAGTAGTATTCGGGACAGGGGCCGAAATCAGCCCCAGCATTTT. Its translation: CASSIRDRGRNQPQHF.

V gene TRBV4-2 combines with J gene TRBJ2-5, with D uncertain. CDR1 is LGHNA, CDR2 YNFKEQ, per germline. V shed 0 bases and J shed 4 bases, with 3 bases lying between them. This CDR3 is built from 12 residues. The CDR3 sequence is CASSQDRETQYF. Written as DNA, the CDR3 is TGTGCCAGCAGCCAAGATCGAGAGACCCAGTACTTC.

The chain recombines TRBV27 with TRBJ1-4; TRBD1 matches 7 bases. The CDR3 runs to 12 residues. From germline, CDR1 is MNHEY and CDR2 SMNVEV (reference sequence). V lost 9 bases, J lost 7 bases, and 5 bases stayed unmatched. The CDR3 spells CASRGTVEKLFF. The CDR3 DNA is TGTGCCAGTCGGGGGACAGTTGAAAAACTGTTTTTT.

V and J are TRBV7-9 and TRBJ2-7; 15 bases are a match to TRBD2. The trim removed 3 bases at V and 3 bases at J, leaving 3 bases unmatched. The CDR3 contains 16 residues. The germline gives CDR1 SEHNR, CDR2 FQNEAQ (reference sequence). The CDR3 loop is CASSLGLAGGGYEQYF. CDR3 bases: TGTGCCAGCAGCTTGGGACTAGCGGGGGGAGGCTACGAGCAGTACTTC.

V gene TRBV11-3 combines with J gene TRBJ1-1; D remains ambiguous. Per germline, CDR1 SGHNT and CDR2 YENEEA. Trimming shortened V by 5 bases and J by 3 bases, and 10 bases separated the two germline ends. The CDR3 extends over 13 amino acids. This chain's CDR3 is CASSGQVYTEAFF. The CDR3 DNA reads TGTGCCAGCAGCGGGCAGGTCTACACTGAAGCTTTCTTT.

The chain recombines TRBV6-5 with TRBJ1-1; possible D gene TRBD1, 5 bases. CDR1 MNHEY and CDR2 SVGAGI come from the germline V gene. The CDR3 extends over 15 amino acids. The V gene lost 6 bases and the J gene lost 6 bases, with 20 bases spanning the gap. CDR3 residues: CASRAILSRAAEAFF. CDR3 in DNA: TGTGCCAGCAGGGCGATCTTGAGCAGGGCGGCTGAAGCTTTCTTT.

The CDR3 spells CASSPPTGMATGELFF. CDR3 nucleotide sequence: TGTGCCAGCTCACCTCCGACTGGAATGGCAACCGGGGAGCTGTTTTTT. This chain connects TRBV18 to TRBJ2-2; D remains unclear. Trimming removed 3 bases from V and 5 bases from J, with 16 bases in between. The CDR3 has 16 amino acids. Germline V gives CDR1 KGHSH, CDR2 LQKENI.

The chain links TRBV5-1 to TRBJ2-2; the D gene is possibly TRBD2 (6 bases). From germline, CDR1 is SGHRS and CDR2 YFSETQ. The V end was cut by 0 bases, the J end by 4 bases, with 10 bases between. The CDR3 is 15 amino acids. The CDR3 DNA is TGCGCCAGCAGCTTGGGGCGGGGTGGCACCGGGGAGCTGTTTTTT. Amino acids: CASSLGRGGTGELFF.